Listed here is a single TCR beta chain. This clonotype occurred a few times. Its recognized antigen is unknown. No base-level quality is on record; no much larger clone is a single base apart. This sample is part of a study of T-cell memory formation after mild COVID-19 (dated by TCRdb to the early 2020s). For the study in its entirety: TCR sequence clusters from the two donors were found to be largely donor specific. Longitudinal TCRalpha and TCRbeta repertoire sequencing tracked T-cell clones expanding and contracting after mild COVID-19 in two donors. The cohort comprised two young, previously healthy adult volunteers, one female and one male.

CDR1 and CDR2, looked up from the germline V gene, are MGHRA and YSYEKL. V is shortened by 4 bases, J by 6 bases, and the region joining them spans 12 bases. The CDR3 numbers 13 residues from cysteine through phenylalanine. The DNA shown is the 39-base CDR3, in frame from base 1. On the study overall, not on this receptor specifically: Only two mild cases were covered in the study, and larger cohorts including severe cases with pre-infection samples were considered necessary. Balanced CD4/CD8 phenotypes were observed for clones contracting from day 15 to 85, whereas a bias towards CD4+ was observed for a second wave of clones expanding from day 15 to 37. Contracting CD4+ clones turned up mainly in the CM and EM memory subsets, whereas EMRA was where CD8+ clones were enriched. Some responding clones were detected in pre-infection memory, suggesting pre-existing cross-reactive memory T cells joined the SARS-CoV-2 response. SARS-CoV-2 specificity of the second-wave clones peaking on day 37 was not confirmed.

PBMCs were isolated by Ficoll-Paque density gradient centrifugation. Sequencing was performed on an Illumina NovaSeq 6000. TCRalpha and TCRbeta cDNA libraries were constructed by 5'RACE with constant-segment primers, with sample barcodes and unique molecular identifiers being introduced. RNA was extracted from every sample with Trizol reagent. The libraries were amplified in two PCR steps, and the second step added a second sample barcode and Illumina TruSeq adapters. Sequencing of libraries was performed on an Illumina NovaSeq with 2 x 150 bp paired-end reads. The published analysis was carried out like this. Demultiplexing of reads and collapsing into UMI-guided consensus sequences were performed with migec v1.2.7. With mixcr v2.1.11, UMI consensuses were aligned to TRA and TRB V and J templates and assembled into clonotypes. A clonotype was counted as expanded or contracted only if both edgeR and NoisET called the change significant, with noise models trained on biological replicates. For edgeR calls, the cutoffs were a false discovery rate-adjusted p below 0.01 and a log2 fold-change threshold of 1. As an exploratory analysis of dynamics, max-normalized trajectories of the 1000 most abundant clonotypes were examined with PCA combined with hierarchical clustering. Separately sequenced CD4+ and CD8+ repertoires were used to assign the CD4 or CD8 phenotype of responding clones. TCRdb itself trimmed the public reads at Q25 with fastp, ran MiXCR and retained productive beta chains. Entries are consolidated by CDR3 protein sequence, retaining the most common genes and DNA. TCRdb's processing, not the study's, gives the V and J calls here. The sample profile shows 260,000 or so distinct CDR3 sequences; over 15% of them were found once. The top ten clonotypes cover 20% to 25% of the sample.

The sequence derives from a young man who had mild COVID-19 (a few samples of this study predate the infection). The sample titles of this study are shuffled in the database, so cell type and time point are left out; the donor was told from shared clones. Sequenced material: PBMCs or a T cell subset sorted from them (not recorded which). This receptor chain uses TRBV4-1 and TRBJ1-2; the D segment could be TRBD1, given 5 matching bases. The CDR3 region reads CASSPAEGNGYTF. The DNA sequence is TGCGCCAGCAGCCCCGCGGAGGGGAATGGCTACACCTTC.